This T cell receptor (beta chain) was identified in a study of blood T cells in healthy people across ages. Study in general: About one barcoded beta molecule was captured per two T cells (by template switching).

Using a J-beta primer mix together with a sample-barcoded 5' primer, a second PCR was run for roughly 7 to 12 cycles. TCRdb redid the calling of the 5' RACE reads with MiXCR, one entry per CDR3 protein. The data show about 680,000 distinct CDR3 sequences, approximately 49% seen once. In germline, CDR1 is SGDLS, CDR2 YYNGEE. V lost 0 bases to trimming and J lost 8 bases; unmatched junction nucleotides: 6. The CDR3 covers 16 residues. The sequenced material came from blood. The chain combines TRBV9 with TRBJ2-1; 12 positions match TRBD2. The sequence derives from a woman aged 60 to 75 in good health. DNA of the CDR3: TGTGCCAGCAGCGTAGTTGCTAGCGGGAGGGCACATGAGCAGTTCTTC. The encoded protein is CASSVVASGRAHEQFF.